The clone carrying this T cell receptor (beta chain) has just a few counts. Looked up from germline, CDR1 is SGHRS and CDR2 is YFSETQ. The CDR3 length is 15 residues. Trimming removed 6 bases from V and 0 bases from J, with 10 bases in between. Expressed TCRB transcripts were sequenced because the isolated RNA had all been reverse transcribed beforehand. Assay: immunoSEQ multiplex PCR; the TCRdb copy retains only in-frame clones and omits some. The data contain 250,000 or so clones, less than 35% of them singletons. The data were obtained in a study of beta chain features in type 1 diabetes. The sequenced material came from central memory CD4+ T cells from blood. V and J are TRBV5-1 and TRBJ2-6; TRBD1 or TRBD2 may be the D gene (5 bases each). The source is a man aged 25 to 40 in good health. The DNA of the CDR3 is TGCGCCAGCAATCCAGGGAGCTCTGGGGCCAACGTCCTGACTTTC. This translates into CASNPGSSGANVLTF. Together with reference TRBV5-1 and TRBJ2-6, the CDR3 gives the full variable domain: KAGVTQTPRYLIKTRGQQVTLSCSPISGHRSVSWYQQTPGQGLQFLFEYFSETQRNKGNFPGRFSGRQFSNSRSEMNVSTLELGDSALYLCASNPGSSGANVLTFGAGSRLTVL.